This is a list of T cell receptor beta chains from one sample in a study of OX40 agonist ivuxolimab in advanced cancers. The assay was immunoSEQ multiplex PCR, and TCRdb's table has in-frame clones only and misses some. In the table there are some 64,000 clones, more than 70% of which are singletons. Sequencing was performed on CD4+ or CD8+ T cells sorted from blood, taken in a trial of the OX40 agonist ivuxolimab. These receptors were obtained from an adult with an advanced solid tumor such as melanoma, head and neck, liver or kidney cancer. CDR3s include the opening cysteine and the closing phenylalanine or tryptophan. Clone size, where shown, is once, few, many, or a class for clones that have expanded.

abundance: -; v_gene: TRBV4-2; CDR3aa: CASSLDGLRGYTF
abundance: once; v_gene: TRBV2; CDR3aa: CASRKGLAGGGQETQYF
abundance: -; v_gene: TRBV5-1; CDR3aa: CASSLGGLAGKANEQFF
abundance: -; v_gene: TRBV6-4; CDR3aa: CANPGTSGTHEQYF
abundance: once; v_gene: TRBV9; CDR3aa: CASSVRGTNEKLFF
abundance: -; v_gene: TRBV21-1; CDR3aa: CASSKNGTGYGWDTEAFF
abundance: once; v_gene: TRBV29-1; CDR3aa: CSVSEETQYF
abundance: once; v_gene: TRBV19; CDR3aa: CASSQSGRASTGELFF
abundance: -; v_gene: TRBV10-2; CDR3aa: CASNPRLAQNTGELFF
abundance: -; v_gene: TRBV5-1; CDR3aa: CASSLVVGLSYEQYF